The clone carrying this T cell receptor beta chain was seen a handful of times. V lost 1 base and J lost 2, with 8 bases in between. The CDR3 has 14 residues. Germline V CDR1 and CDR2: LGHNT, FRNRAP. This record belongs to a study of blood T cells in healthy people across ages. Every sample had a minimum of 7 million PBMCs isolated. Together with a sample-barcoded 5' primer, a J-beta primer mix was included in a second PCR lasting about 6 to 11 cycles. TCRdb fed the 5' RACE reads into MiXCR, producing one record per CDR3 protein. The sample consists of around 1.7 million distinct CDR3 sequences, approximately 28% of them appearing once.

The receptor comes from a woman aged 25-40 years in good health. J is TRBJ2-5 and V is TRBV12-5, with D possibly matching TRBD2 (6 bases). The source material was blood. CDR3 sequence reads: CASGLDGGQETQYF. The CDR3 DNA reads TGTGCTAGTGGTTTGGACGGGGGTCAAGAGACCCAGTACTTC.